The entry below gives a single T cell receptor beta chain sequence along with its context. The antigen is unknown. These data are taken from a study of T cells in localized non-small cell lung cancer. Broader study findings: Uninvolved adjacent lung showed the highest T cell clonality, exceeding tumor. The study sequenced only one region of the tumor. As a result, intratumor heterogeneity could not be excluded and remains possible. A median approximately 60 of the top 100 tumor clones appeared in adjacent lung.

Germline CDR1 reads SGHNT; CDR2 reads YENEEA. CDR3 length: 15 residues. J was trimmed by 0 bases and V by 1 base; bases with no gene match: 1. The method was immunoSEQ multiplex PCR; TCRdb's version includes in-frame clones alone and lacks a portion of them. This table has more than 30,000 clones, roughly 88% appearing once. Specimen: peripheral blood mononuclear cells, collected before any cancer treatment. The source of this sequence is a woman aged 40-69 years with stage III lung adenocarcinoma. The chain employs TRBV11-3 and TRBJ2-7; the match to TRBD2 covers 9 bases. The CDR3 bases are TGTGCCAGCAGCTTAGCTAGCGGGGTCTCCTACGAGCAGTACTTC. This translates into CASSLASGVSYEQYF.